This entry lists 26 T cell receptor beta chains sequenced from one sample in a study of blood T cell repertoires in COVID-19. The table came from immunoSEQ multiplex PCR; TCRdb's copy has only in-frame clones and leaves some out. Of around 350,000 clones in the sample, about 87% were seen once. The sequencing sample was made of peripheral blood. All receptors come from a human donor in a cohort sampled during active COVID-19.

The chain combines TRBV7-8 with TRBJ2-3; unclear D gene. Germline CDR1 SGHVS, CDR2 FQNEAQ. Deletions cut 5 bases from V and 0 bases from J, with 12 bases between. This CDR3 has 15 amino acids. CDR3 in amino acids: CASSVSGSSTDTQYF. CDR3 DNA sequence: TGTGCCAGCAGCGTCTCAGGTTCTAGCACAGATACGCAGTATTTT.

This chain uses TRBV29-1 with TRBJ1-2; D is possibly TRBD1 (5 bases). The CDR3 loop spans 12 amino acids. Germline CDR1 and CDR2: SQVTM and ANQGSEA. The V end lost 3 bases, the J end lost 6 bases, and 11 bases lay between the germline ends. The CDR3 is CSVDLGRNGYTF. The CDR3 DNA reads as TGCAGCGTTGATCTGGGGCGGAATGGCTACACCTTC. The full variable domain, with the rest looked up from reference TRBV29-1 and TRBJ1-2, is SAVISQKPSRDICQRGTSLTIQCQVDSQVTMMFWYRQQPGQSLTLIATANQGSEATYESGFVIDKFPISRPNLTFSTLTVSNMSPEDSSIYLCSVDLGRNGYTFGSGTRLTVV.

Only one count was recorded for this clone. The rearrangement uses TRBV6-2 or TRBV6-3 and TRBJ2-7, with a possible D match to TRBD2 (6 bases). V was cut by 0 bases and J by 3 bases, with 15 bases left in between. CDR1 and CDR2 (germline): MNHEY, SVGEGT. This CDR3 spans 16 amino acids. The CDR3 protein is CASSYSPGGAGYEQYF. The CDR3 bases are TGTGCCAGCAGTTACTCCCCAGGTGGAGCGGGCTACGAGCAGTACTTC.

This clone appeared once. The V call is TRBV7-9, the J call TRBJ2-2; 10 bases line up with TRBD2. Germline V lookup: CDR1 SEHNR, CDR2 FQNEAQ (reference sequence). The CDR3 covers 17 residues. The junction had 10 bases not matched to a gene; V was cut back by 5 bases and J by 4 bases. The CDR3 loop is CASSRRTSGDLTGELFF. In DNA form, the CDR3 reads TGTGCCAGCAGCCGCCGGACTAGCGGAGATCTCACCGGGGAGCTGTTTTTT.

This clone was picked up a small number of times. The J gene is TRBJ1-2, the V gene TRBV19; a weak D match, TRBD1 (5 bases). The CDR3 covers 12 residues. Per germline, CDR1 LNHDA and CDR2 SQIVND (reference sequence). The V and J ends lost 4 bases and 4 bases respectively, with 7 bases between them. CDR3 sequence: CASSKDSYGYTF. DNA for the CDR3: TGTGCCAGTAGTAAAGACAGCTATGGCTACACCTTC.

The CDR3 nucleotides are TGCGCCAGCACCCGGGGATATGGCTACACCTTC. Its translation: CASTRGYGYTF. This chain uses TRBV5-1 with TRBJ1-2; no firm D call. V gave up 6 bases and J gave up 5 bases, with 8 bases separating them. The CDR3 extends over 11 amino acids. Germline CDR1 is SGHRS and CDR2 is YFSETQ. Drawing the rest from reference TRBV5-1 and TRBJ1-2, the complete variable domain is KAGVTQTPRYLIKTRGQQVTLSCSPISGHRSVSWYQQTPGQGLQFLFEYFSETQRNKGNFPGRFSGRQFSNSRSEMNVSTLELGDSALYLCASTRGYGYTFGSGTRLTVV.

V is TRBV7-3 and J is TRBJ2-3; 8 bases match TRBD2. V shed 3 bases and J 1 base; nucleotides not matched to a gene: 0. The germline CDR1 and CDR2 sequences are SGHTA and FQGTGA. The CDR3 is 14 residues long. The CDR3 nucleotides are TGTGCCAGCAGCTTGACTAGCGGCACAGATACGCAGTATTTT. Its translation: CASSLTSGTDTQYF.

The chain joins TRBV9 to TRBJ2-3; D not resolved. The germline gives CDR1 SGDLS, CDR2 YYNGEE. CDR3 length: 13 amino acids. V was clipped by 3 bases and J by 0 bases, with 5 bases between them. Here the CDR3 DNA reads TGTGCCAGCAGCGCACTCAGCACAGATACGCAGTATTTT. Translation gives CASSALSTDTQYF.

The rearrangement links TRBV19 to TRBJ2-7; the D gene is possibly TRBD2 (6 bases). This CDR3 is 17 amino acids long. The ends were cut back, 3 bases at V and 4 bases at J, with 22 bases in the middle. Germline CDR1 is LNHDA and CDR2 is SQIVND (reference sequence). The CDR3 sequence is CASSIVSSRLGEYEQYF. CDR3 DNA sequence: TGTGCCAGTAGTATTGTTTCCTCGAGACTAGGCGAATACGAGCAGTACTTC.

This chain links TRBV9 with TRBJ1-1, with D possibly TRBD1 on 5 matching bases. The length of the CDR3 is 15 residues. V lost 0 bases to trimming and J lost 3 bases, with 12 bases between them. Germline loops: CDR1 SGDLS, CDR2 YYNGEE. As DNA, the CDR3 is TGTGCCAGCAGCGTAGGTGTGGGGCTACACACTGAAGCTTTCTTT. As protein: CASSVGVGLHTEAFF.

The V and J genes are TRBV4-1 and TRBJ2-7; TRBD1 aligns across 9 bases. Per germline, CDR1 MGHRA and CDR2 YSYEKL. J lost 5 bases, V lost 4 bases, and 9 bases had no gene match. CDR3 length: 15 residues. The CDR3 protein is CASSRPGQGHDEQYF. The CDR3, as DNA: TGCGCCAGCAGCCGGCCGGGACAGGGTCACGACGAGCAGTACTTC.

V and J are TRBV7-9 and TRBJ1-2; D gene unclear. V lost 5 bases and J 6 bases, leaving 10 bases between the germline ends. In germline, CDR1 is SEHNR, CDR2 FQNEAQ (reference sequence). The CDR3 extends over 12 amino acids. CDR3 bases: TGTGCCAGCAGCAAAAAGGGAGATGGCTACACCTTC. Amino acids: CASSKKGDGYTF.

The rearrangement links TRBV6-5 to TRBJ1-3, with a weak D call TRBD1 (5 bases). The germline CDR1 and CDR2 sequences are MNHEY and SVGAGI. V lost 6 bases to trimming and J lost 8 bases, with 17 bases between them. The CDR3 sequence is 14 residues long. The CDR3 loop reads CASSAGRGSYTIYF. CDR3 in DNA: TGTGCCAGCAGCGCCGGTAGGGGTTCATACACCATATATTTT.

This chain uses TRBV6-5 with TRBJ2-1; TRBD2 matches at 7 bases. This CDR3 spans 15 amino acids. J lost 10 bases, V lost 5 bases, and 14 bases had no gene match. Germline-derived CDR1 and CDR2 are MNHEY and SVGAGI. CDR3 region: CASSLSGWEGEEQFF. The CDR3 region has the DNA TGTGCCAGCAGTCTCTCAGGATGGGAGGGCGAAGAGCAGTTCTTC.

The V and J genes are TRBV5-4 and TRBJ2-7, with a weak D call TRBD1 (6 bases). The CDR3 runs to 14 residues. Germline CDR1 SGHNT, CDR2 YYREEE (reference sequence). V lost 1 base to trimming and J lost 4 bases, with 12 bases between them. The CDR3 loop reads CASSLSTGRYEQYF. CDR3 DNA sequence: TGTGCCAGCAGCTTGTCAACAGGGCGGTACGAGCAGTACTTC.

The J gene is TRBJ1-2, the V gene TRBV3-1 (or the pseudogene TRBV3-2), with D uncertain. The CDR3 spans 11 residues. CDR1 LGHDT and CDR2 YNNKEL come from the germline V gene (reference sequence). Trimming left V 2 bases short and J 8 bases short, with 6 bases between. In DNA form, the CDR3 reads TGTGCCAGCAGCCAACAGCGGGGCTACACCTTC. Protein: CASSQQRGYTF.

This chain links TRBV7-2 with TRBJ2-1; D unclear. This CDR3 is built from 13 residues. Germline loops: CDR1 SGHTA, CDR2 FQGNSA. Trimming shortened V by 6 bases and J by 5 bases, and 11 bases separated the two germline ends. The CDR3 region has the DNA TGTGCCAGCAGATCTACGAGGAACAATGAGCAGTTCTTC. Protein product: CASRSTRNNEQFF. Full variable domain (missing parts from reference TRBV7-2 and TRBJ2-1): GAGVSQSPSNKVTEKGKDVELRCDPISGHTALYWYRQSLGQGLEFLIYFQGNSAPDKSGLPSDRFSAERTGGSVSTLTIQRTQQEDSAVYLCASRSTRNNEQFFGPGTRLTVL.

The chain uses TRBV29-1 and TRBJ2-7; D possibly corresponds to TRBD1 (6 bases). CDR3 size: 13 residues. V lost 4 bases, J lost 3 bases, and 13 bases lay in between. Per germline, CDR1 SQVTM and CDR2 ANQGSEA. The CDR3 spells CSVGDTKNYEQYF. The CDR3 bases are TGCAGCGTTGGGGACACCAAAAACTACGAGCAGTACTTC.

This clone has just a few counts. The V and J genes are TRBV30 and TRBJ1-1; D is perhaps TRBD1 (5 bases). The CDR3 is 13 amino acids. From germline, CDR1 is GTSNPN and CDR2 SVGIG (reference sequence). The V gene lost 2 bases and the J gene lost 7 bases, with 14 bases spanning the gap. CDR3 DNA: TGTGCCTGGAGTATCCCGGAGGGGATTGAAGCTTTCTTT. It codes for CAWSIPEGIEAFF. The variable domain in full, completed from reference TRBV30 and TRBJ1-1, reads SQTIHQWPATLVQPVGSPLSLECTVEGTSNPNLYWYRQAAGRGLQLLFYSVGIGQISSEVPQNLSASRPQDRQFILSSKKLLLSDSGFYLCAWSIPEGIEAFFGQGTRLTVV.

The chain links TRBV19 to TRBJ1-4, with TRBD1 matching over 7 bases. V dropped 3 bases and J dropped 4; count of bases not matched to a gene: 8. CDR3 length: 16 amino acids. Germline CDR1 LNHDA, CDR2 SQIVND (reference sequence). The CDR3 loop is CASSMRFGTDNEKLFF. For the CDR3, the DNA is TGTGCCAGTAGTATGCGTTTCGGGACAGATAATGAAAAACTGTTTTTT.

The rearrangement uses TRBV7-2 and TRBJ2-1; D gene ambiguous. The CDR3 sequence is 14 residues long. V lost 5 bases, J lost 0 bases, and 8 bases lay in between. Germline-derived CDR1 and CDR2 are SGHTA and FQGNSA. For the CDR3, the DNA is TGTGCCAGCAGCCATCTTAGCTCCTACAATGAGCAGTTCTTC. This translates into CASSHLSSYNEQFF.

This clone was observed once. The gene calls are TRBV13 and TRBJ2-7, with a weak D call TRBD2 (5 bases). Trimming removed 0 bases from V and 1 base from J, with 7 bases in between. Germline values: CDR1 PRHDT, CDR2 FYEKMQ (reference sequence). This CDR3 is 14 amino acids long. CDR3 DNA sequence: TGTGCCAGCAGCTTAGGCAGGAGGTCCTACGAGCAGTACTTC. Encoded protein: CASSLGRRSYEQYF.

The chain uses TRBV4-1 and TRBJ2-3; 9 bases match TRBD1. Germline V gives CDR1 MGHRA, CDR2 YSYEKL. Losses at the gene ends were 4 bases for V and 5 bases for J; bases not matched to a gene: 4. This CDR3 is 14 amino acids long. CDR3 in amino acids: CASSPGQGGDTQYF. The CDR3 DNA reads as TGCGCCAGCAGCCCGGGACAGGGAGGAGATACGCAGTATTTT.

This chain connects TRBV15 to TRBJ2-2; D is undetermined. Germline V gene sequence: CDR1 LNHNV, CDR2 YYDKDF (reference sequence). CDR3 length: 16 residues. Deletions cut 1 base from V and 0 bases from J, with 9 bases between. CDR3 bases: TGTGCCACCAGCAGAGGACTCAAAACGAACACCGGGGAGCTGTTTTTT. The encoded protein is CATSRGLKTNTGELFF.

This clone was observed a single time. The genes are TRBV3-1 (or the pseudogene TRBV3-2) and TRBJ2-3; D remains unclear. The CDR3 covers 15 residues. V was pared by 0 bases and J by 0 bases, with 7 bases between. Germline assignment: CDR1 LGHDT and CDR2 YNNKEL (reference sequence). In nucleotides, the CDR3 is TGTGCCAGCAGCCAAGACCCCAGTAGCACAGATACGCAGTATTTT. This sequence encodes CASSQDPSSTDTQYF.

This rearrangement joins TRBV4-1 to TRBJ2-7; the match to TRBD1 covers 7 bases. The V segment lost 4 bases and the J segment 3 bases; nucleotides outside the gene matches: 3. The CDR3 contains 13 residues. The germline V gene has CDR1 MGHRA and CDR2 YSYEKL. In DNA, the CDR3 is TGCGCCAGCAGCCCATACAGGGGCTACGAGCAGTACTTC. It is translated as CASSPYRGYEQYF.